The 28 T cell receptor beta chains listed next were all sequenced from one sample in a study of response to subunit inactivated influenza vaccine. TCRdb fed the RT-PCR reads into MiXCR, producing one record per CDR3 protein. This sample carries around 580,000 distinct CDR3 sequences, 11% to 15% of them seen once, and the ten largest clones take 11%. Specimen: PBMCs from blood, collected 12 days after vaccination. These receptors were collected from a man aged 45 to 65 who received an inactivated influenza vaccine.

The chain is built from TRBV12-3 or TRBV12-4 and TRBJ1-2; TRBD1 matches at 7 bases. The J segment lost 0 bases and the V segment lost 1 base, leaving 5 bases of the junction unmatched. CDR3 length: 16 amino acids. CDR3 sequence reads: CASSLGQGRANYGYTF. In nucleotides, the CDR3 is TGTGCCAGCAGTTTAGGACAGGGTAGGGCTAACTATGGCTACACCTTC.

In this sample, this clonotype turned up a few times. The rearrangement joins TRBV6-2 or TRBV6-3 to TRBJ2-1, with 11 bases lining up with TRBD2. V was clipped by 7 bases and J by 5 bases; unmatched bases: 16. Germline-derived CDR1 and CDR2 are MNHEY and SVGEGT. This CDR3 spans 18 amino acids. Here the CDR3 DNA reads TGTGCCAGCACCTACACGCCGGCTAGCGGGAGGAAGAACAATGAGCAGTTCTTC. Translation: CASTYTPASGRKNNEQFF.

In this sample, this clonotype turned up a few times. This chain's CDR3 is CASSLGLIRAGSYEQYF. CDR3 bases: TGTGCCAGCAGCTTAGGCCTCATCAGGGCAGGATCCTACGAGCAGTACTTC. V gene TRBV7-9 combines with J gene TRBJ2-7; TRBD1 might be the D (5 bases). Looked up from germline, CDR1 is SEHNR and CDR2 is FQNEAQ (reference sequence). The length of the CDR3 is 17 residues. Trimming took 1 base from V and 1 from J, leaving 17 bases between them.

This clonotype was counted only a few times. The chain has TRBV20-1 and TRBJ1-4; no definite D call. The germline V and J ends were trimmed by 6 bases and 5 bases, with 13 bases remaining between them. The germline V gene encodes CDR1 DFQATT and CDR2 SNEGSKA (reference sequence). CDR3 length: 13 amino acids. DNA of the CDR3: TGCAGTGCACAAAGGACTGAGAATGAAAAACTGTTTTTT. Translating gives CSAQRTENEKLFF.

The DNA for the CDR3 is TGTGCCAGCAGCCCCACGTTGACAGGGGTTAAGGCCGGGGAGCTGTTTTTT. This translates into CASSPTLTGVKAGELFF. The chain has TRBV6-2 or TRBV6-3 and TRBJ2-2; 8 bases are shared with TRBD1. From germline, CDR1 is MNHEY and CDR2 SVGEGT. Trimming removed 6 bases from V and 6 bases from J; junction bases left unmatched: 15. The CDR3 sequence is 17 residues long.

This clonotype was seen only a few times. CDR3 in amino acids: CASSYDTADTQYF. CDR3 nucleotide sequence: TGTGCCAGCAGTTACGATACTGCAGATACGCAGTATTTT. The chain combines TRBV6-2 or TRBV6-3 with TRBJ2-3; D remains ambiguous. CDR1 and CDR2 (germline): MNHEY, SVGEGT. This CDR3 region has 13 residues. Trimming cost V 2 bases and J 4 bases, with 7 bases left between them.

As for this clonotype: A read error is possible here, since a much larger clone lies one base away. The rearrangement links TRBV5-1 to TRBJ2-2; unclear D gene. V gave up 0 bases and J gave up 5 bases, with 8 bases separating them. CDR1 and CDR2 (germline): SGHRS, YFSETQ. This CDR3 comprises 14 residues. Here the CDR3 reads CASSLEGQTGELFF. The CDR3 DNA is TGCGCCAGCAGCTTGGAAGGGCAGACCGGGGAGCTGTTTTTT. The variable domain in full, completed from reference TRBV5-1 and TRBJ2-2, reads KAGVTQTPRYLIKTRGQQVTLSCSPISGHRSVSWYQQTPGQGLQFLFEYFSETQRNKGNFPGRFSGRQFSNSRSEMNVSTLELGDSALYLCASSLEGQTGELFFGEGSRLTVL.

This clonotype was seen only a few times. The V and J genes are TRBV7-9 and TRBJ2-5, with a possible D match to TRBD1 (5 bases). CDR1 is SEHNR and CDR2 is FQNEAQ in the germline V gene (reference sequence). Trimming took 5 bases from V and 5 from J, leaving 15 bases between them. This CDR3 has 14 amino acids. The CDR3: CASSIPRVGETQYF. The CDR3 nucleotides are TGTGCCAGCAGCATTCCCAGGGTAGGGGAGACCCAGTACTTC.

This clonotype showed up just a few times. This sequence joins TRBV7-2 and TRBJ2-6, with D possibly matching TRBD2 (6 bases). The germline V gene has CDR1 SGHTA and CDR2 FQGNSA. There are 17 residues in the CDR3. V lost 0 bases to trimming and J lost 1 base, with 10 bases between them. The DNA for the CDR3 is TGTGCCAGCAGCTTAGCGGCGGGAAATTCTGGGGCCAACGTCCTGACTTTC. Its protein product is CASSLAAGNSGANVLTF.

In its sample, this clonotype was seen a few times. The rearrangement uses TRBV7-2 and TRBJ2-3; D remains ambiguous. This CDR3 has 13 amino acids. Trimming took 4 bases from V and 6 from J, leaving 11 bases between them. Germline CDR1 and CDR2: SGHTA and FQGNSA. This chain's CDR3 is CASSWYPPDTQYF. The DNA of the CDR3 is TGTGCCAGCAGCTGGTACCCCCCGGATACGCAGTATTTT.

This clonotype was detected only a few times. The chain employs TRBV20-1 and TRBJ2-5; D remains ambiguous. The germline gives CDR1 DFQATT, CDR2 SNEGSKA (reference sequence). This CDR3 has 12 residues. This CDR3 is CSALAVPETQYF. The CDR3 bases are TGCAGCGCCCTGGCGGTCCCGGAGACCCAGTACTTC.

This chain connects TRBV20-1 to TRBJ2-5; 10 nucleotides align to TRBD1. CDR3 size: 14 residues. Germline CDR1 and CDR2: DFQATT and SNEGSKA (reference sequence). V gave up 5 bases and J gave up 2 bases; unmatched junction bases: 5. For the CDR3, the DNA is TGCAGTGCTCCGCGACAGGGGGCACAAGAGACCCAGTACTTC. Amino acids: CSAPRQGAQETQYF.

This clonotype was seen at least ten times. This rearrangement joins TRBV6-2 or TRBV6-3 to TRBJ1-5; D unclear. Germline CDR1 is MNHEY and CDR2 is SVGEGT. V lost 0 bases and J lost 0, with 6 bases in between. This CDR3 is built from 15 residues. The CDR3 bases are TGTGCCAGCAGTTACTCCGGATATAGCAATCAGCCCCAGCATTTT. Translated, it gives CASSYSGYSNQPQHF.

The V gene is TRBV5-1, the J gene TRBJ1-6, with 9 positions matching TRBD1. This CDR3 contains 16 residues. Germline V gene lookup returns CDR1 SGHRS and CDR2 YFSETQ. V was clipped by 3 bases and J by 7 bases; unmatched bases: 8. The CDR3 DNA is TGCGCCAGCAGCTCTACCGGGACAGGGACAAATTCACCCCTCCACTTT. Translated: CASSSTGTGTNSPLHF.

The chain has TRBV12-3 or TRBV12-4 and TRBJ1-2, with D uncertain. This CDR3 region has 13 residues. V shed 7 bases and J shed 4 bases, with 13 bases lying between them. CDR3 sequence (DNA): TGTGCCAGCACCTCCGGGCCTACCTATGGCTACACCTTC. The encoded protein is CASTSGPTYGYTF.

This clonotype was recorded a few times. The V call is TRBV27, the J call TRBJ2-5, with D possibly matching TRBD1 (5 bases). CDR3 size: 15 residues. CDR1 MNHEY and CDR2 SMNVEV come from the germline V gene (reference sequence). The V end was cut by 7 bases, the J end by 1 base, with 16 bases between. The CDR3, as DNA: TGTGCCAGCAAGAGAGCAGGGCAACTCCAAGAGACCCAGTACTTC. This gives the protein CASKRAGQLQETQYF.

This clonotype occurred many times. This chain links TRBV7-2 with TRBJ1-3; perhaps TRBD1 as D (5 bases). V lost 5 bases, J lost 5 bases, and 19 bases lay in between. CDR3 size: 16 residues. Germline CDR1 is SGHTA and CDR2 is FQGNSA. In nucleotides, the CDR3 is TGTGCCAGCAGCACGCAGACAGTCCTTGGTCGAAACACCATATATTTT. Translated, it gives CASSTQTVLGRNTIYF.

In its sample, this clonotype was seen a few times. The genes are TRBV28 and TRBJ2-3; D is possibly TRBD2 (6 bases). The CDR3 loop spans 16 amino acids. The V end was cut by 3 bases, the J end by 6 bases, with 19 bases between. Germline V CDR1 and CDR2: MDHEN, SYDVKM. For the CDR3, the DNA is TGTGCCAGCAGTTTTGGAGGCGGGATCCGCGGGGATACGCAGTATTTT. Protein: CASSFGGGIRGDTQYF.

This clonotype was recorded a few times. This sequence joins TRBV20-1 and TRBJ1-6; 10 bases are shared with TRBD1. V dropped 4 bases and J dropped 7; count of bases not matched to a gene: 4. The length of the CDR3 is 14 residues. Germline CDR1 DFQATT, CDR2 SNEGSKA (reference sequence). CDR3 sequence: CSAKTGGLNSPLHF. As DNA, the CDR3 is TGCAGTGCTAAGACAGGGGGCTTGAATTCACCCCTCCACTTT.

The chain combines TRBV29-1 with TRBJ2-4; D gene unclear. V gave up 7 bases and J gave up 0 bases, with 10 bases separating them. Germline CDR1 is SQVTM and CDR2 is ANQGSEA. This CDR3 spans 13 amino acids. The CDR3 region is CSAQWGAKNIQYF. The CDR3 coding sequence is TGCAGCGCCCAGTGGGGAGCCAAAAACATTCAGTACTTC. Using reference TRBV29-1 and TRBJ2-4 for the parts outside the CDR3, the full variable domain is SAVISQKPSRDICQRGTSLTIQCQVDSQVTMMFWYRQQPGQSLTLIATANQGSEATYESGFVIDKFPISRPNLTFSTLTVSNMSPEDSSIYLCSAQWGAKNIQYFGAGTRLSVL.

The V and J genes are TRBV4-3 and TRBJ2-3; 7 nucleotides match TRBD2. This CDR3 is built from 14 residues. Germline CDR1 LGHNA, CDR2 YSLEER. Unmatched junction bases numbered 7, after V lost 10 bases and J lost 0 bases. CDR3: CATRLATSTDTQYF. CDR3 DNA sequence: TGCGCCACCCGACTAGCTACTAGCACAGATACGCAGTATTTT.

This clonotype has just a few counts. The chain joins TRBV28 to TRBJ2-1, with unresolved D. CDR3 length equals 11 residues. The germline V gene encodes CDR1 MDHEN and CDR2 SYDVKM. Trimming removed 9 bases at V and 9 bases at J, with 12 bases between. The CDR3 sequence: CASVLVGEQFF. The CDR3 DNA is TGTGCCAGTGTCCTAGTTGGTGAGCAGTTCTTC.

The chain uses TRBV18 and TRBJ2-3; no clear D. The CDR3 is 15 amino acids. Trimming left V 3 bases short and J 2 bases short, with 12 bases between. Germline values: CDR1 KGHSH, CDR2 LQKENI. In DNA form, the CDR3 reads TGTGCCAGCTCACCCCAGGACGGGTACACAGATACGCAGTATTTT. This translates into CASSPQDGYTDTQYF. Variable domain in full (rest from reference TRBV18 and TRBJ2-3): NAGVMQNPRHLVRRRGQEARLRCSPMKGHSHVYWYRQLPEEGLKFMVYLQKENIIDESGMPKERFSAEFPKEGPSILRIQQVVRGDSAAYFCASSPQDGYTDTQYFGPGTRLTVL.

The rearrangement uses TRBV29-1 and TRBJ2-7, with 9 bases identical to TRBD1. CDR1 is SQVTM and CDR2 is ANQGSEA in the germline V gene. The junction had 4 bases not matched to a gene; V was cut back by 7 bases and J by 3 bases. The CDR3 consists of 12 residues. The chain's CDR3 is CSGVDRGYEQYF. CDR3 DNA sequence: TGCAGCGGGGTGGACAGGGGCTACGAGCAGTACTTC.

The genes are TRBV20-1 and TRBJ2-7; 7 bases are a match to TRBD1. The CDR3 has 15 residues. Germline-derived CDR1 and CDR2 are DFQATT and SNEGSKA (reference sequence). Losses at the gene ends were 0 bases for V and 3 bases for J; bases not matched to a gene: 8. The CDR3 reads CSARDIQGKNYEQYF. In nucleotides, the CDR3 is TGCAGTGCTAGAGATATACAGGGGAAAAACTACGAGCAGTACTTC.

There are a few counts of this clonotype. The chain uses TRBV10-3 and TRBJ1-2; D not certain. Germline lookup yields CDR1 ENHRY and CDR2 SYGVKD. V dropped 7 bases and J dropped 3 bases, with 6 bases sitting between them. The CDR3 has 11 amino acids. In nucleotides, the CDR3 is TGTGCCATCACAGGCGACTATGGCTACACCTTC. It specifies CAITGDYGYTF.

The V gene is TRBV7-2, the J gene TRBJ1-1, with 7 positions matching TRBD1. Per germline, CDR1 SGHTA and CDR2 FQGNSA. This CDR3 has 16 residues. Trimming cost V 4 bases and J 0 bases; bases outside gene matches: 8. CDR3 nucleotide sequence: TGTGCCAGCAGCTCGGTTCGGGACAGACTGAACACTGAAGCTTTCTTT. This sequence encodes CASSSVRDRLNTEAFF.

This clonotype was observed a few times. The chain is built from TRBV5-1 and TRBJ2-1; TRBD1 is a possible D gene (6 bases). Trimming shortened V by 4 bases and J by 6 bases, and 23 bases separated the two germline ends. Germline V gene data show CDR1 as SGHRS and CDR2 as YFSETQ. CDR3 length: 17 residues. CDR3 amino acids: CASSKGEYRVGSNEQFF. The CDR3 DNA is TGCGCCAGCAGCAAGGGGGAATACAGGGTAGGGTCCAATGAGCAGTTCTTC.